What follows is one T cell receptor (beta chain) and its context. Its antigen has not been determined. This entry belongs to a study of CXCR3-negative and CXCR3-positive naive CD8 T cells (dated by TCRdb to between 2019 and 2020). Background on the whole study: Around 140 million TRB reads were obtained in total, roughly 1.5 +/- 0.3 million reads per library. The TRBV-TRBJ cluster analysis covered naive subsets from 5 or 6 donors and memory cells from 3 donors. Data from roughly twelve donors, pooled across two independent experiments, went into the diversity and physicochemical repertoire analyses. General findings and caveats noted by the study authors: Compared with CXCR3-negative naive cells, CXCR3-positive naive cells had TRB CDR3s with higher hydrophobicity (lower Kidera factor 4), lower energy, and higher strength and volume indices. Because surface CD5, which is linked to self-reactivity in mice, was comparable between the naive subsets, TCR interaction strength was also inferred from the physicochemical properties of TRB CDR3s. CXCR3 expression partially decreased after cryopreservation, so most assays used freshly isolated PBMCs. Comparably high repertoire diversity was found in both naive subsets, whereas much lower repertoire diversity was found in memory CD8+ T cells. Naive CXCR3-negative and CXCR3-positive cells from the same donor showed similar TRBV-TRBJ usage, whereas memory cells showed distinct patterns.

According to the germline V gene, CDR1 reads MGHRA and CDR2 reads YSYEKL. Spanning cysteine to phenylalanine, the CDR3 consists of 14 amino acids. The record lacks a DNA sequence. The data were produced on a NextSeq 550. The Human TCR Profiling Kit (MiLaboratory) was used to prepare UMI-labeled 5' RACE TRB cDNA libraries. cDNA synthesis used the entire amount of extracted RNA, and PCR amplification then used the entire amount of cDNA produced. Libraries were prepared in parallel with an identical number of PCR cycles. For the original study's pipeline: With a minimum of two reads required per UMI, MIGEC and MiXCR pulled out about 50,000 +/- 10,000 unique UMI-labeled TRB cDNA molecules from each library. An average of approximately 40,000 +/- 10,000 functional in-frame TRB CDR3 nucleotide clonotypes without stop codons was found per library. After downsampling to 5000 UMI-labeled TRB molecules per sample, diversity metrics such as normalized Shannon-Wiener and Chao1 were calculated in VDJtools. Clonotype-size-weighted physicochemical properties of the central five CDR3 residues (interaction energy, strength, volume and Kidera factor 4) were computed in VDJtools. TCRdb reprocessed the reads into one record per CDR3 protein sequence, lacking DNA. Clone size and V and J calls follow TCRdb, not the original study. This sample's table carries about 60,000 distinct CDR3 sequences. 0.7% to 0.95% of the sample rests with the top ten.

Each CD8+ T cell subset was flow-sorted in triplicate, and 250,000 to 350,000 cells per subset were placed directly into RLT lysis buffer. Naive CD8+ T cells were defined stringently as CD45RO-CCR7+CD27+CD95- to exclude memory contaminants. Using standard density gradient centrifugation, peripheral blood mononuclear cells were isolated from buffy coats. A FACSAria III was used to flow-sort naive CD8+ T cells into CXCR3-negative and CXCR3-positive populations. An RNeasy Mini Kit was used to extract total RNA from the sorted cells. Sequencing input: naive CXCR3+ CD8+ T cells from blood. What the cell subset or site label conveys for this sample: CD45RO-CCR7+CD27+CD95- naive CD8+ T cells expressing CXCR3 (TNR3+). This sequence originates from a human donor in good health. Some clones in this sample may be carry-over from other donors' samples. Recombination connected TRBV4-1 to TRBJ2-7. CDR3 loop: CASSQVARSYEQYF.